The sequence of this T cell receptor beta chain was determined in a study of shared clonotypes between healthy human individuals. The table came from immunoSEQ multiplex PCR; TCRdb's copy has only in-frame clones and leaves some out. The sample consists of some 1.4 million clones, about 96% of them appearing once. The study, taken as a whole, reports: Only blood was sampled; tissue repertoires likely differ.

About this clone itself: Its target is unknown.

Per germline, CDR1 SGHRS and CDR2 YFSETQ. Trimming removed 4 bases from V and 6 bases from J, with 22 bases in between. The CDR3 runs 17 residues. The TCR comes from a man aged 25-45 years in good health. Source material: naive CD4+ T cells sorted from blood. The subset here: CD45RA+ positively selected. The chain employs TRBV5-1 and TRBJ1-4; D gene uncertain. Here the CDR3 reads CASSANQVGSQDEKLFF. The CDR3, as DNA: TGCGCCAGCAGCGCAAACCAGGTCGGGAGTCAGGATGAAAAACTGTTTTTT.